This paragraph covers one T cell receptor (beta chain) sequence. The antigen is not known. This sample was taken from a study of human T cells and chemical hapten exposure. General study points: There were significantly more large CDR3 similarity clusters among expanded TCRs than among controls.

TCRdb independently ran MiXCR on the RACE reads; one entry per CDR3 protein. This repertoire shows about 120,000 distinct CDR3 sequences, approximately 13% found once; its top ten account for 2.5% to 3.5%. Trimming cost V 1 base and J 6 bases; bases outside gene matches: 5. Germline lookup yields CDR1 SGHTA and CDR2 FQGTGA. The CDR3 covers 15 residues. As to time point: pre-sensitization, week 0. Treatment given: therapeutic diphenylcyclopropenone sensitization with weekly scalp DPC. This clonotype was obtained from a young woman with alopecia areata. Some clones in this sample may be carry-over from other donors' samples. The chain is built from TRBV7-3 and TRBJ2-4, with 8 bases lining up with TRBD1. Sample: whole blood, taken in connection with sensitization to the hapten diphenylcyclopropenone (DPC). The CDR3 sequence: CASSLRQGAGNIQYF. The DNA for the CDR3 is TGTGCCAGCAGCTTAAGGCAGGGGGCCGGAAACATTCAGTACTTC.